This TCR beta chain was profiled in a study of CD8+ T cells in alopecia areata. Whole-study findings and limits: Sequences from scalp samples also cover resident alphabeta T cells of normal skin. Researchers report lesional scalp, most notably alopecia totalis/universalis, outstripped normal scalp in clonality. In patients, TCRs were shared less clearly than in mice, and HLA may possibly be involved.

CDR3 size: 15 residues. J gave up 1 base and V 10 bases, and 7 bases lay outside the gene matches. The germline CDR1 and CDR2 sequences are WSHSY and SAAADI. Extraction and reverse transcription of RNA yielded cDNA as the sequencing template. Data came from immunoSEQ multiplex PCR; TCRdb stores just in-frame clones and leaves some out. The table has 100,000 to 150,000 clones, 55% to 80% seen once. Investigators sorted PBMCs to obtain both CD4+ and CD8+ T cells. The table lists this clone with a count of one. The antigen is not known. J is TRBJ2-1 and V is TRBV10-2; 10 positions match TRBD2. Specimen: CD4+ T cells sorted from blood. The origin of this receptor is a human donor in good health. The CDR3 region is CAITSGAHSYNEQFF. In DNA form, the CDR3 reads TGCGCCATAACTAGCGGGGCCCATTCCTACAATGAGCAGTTCTTC.